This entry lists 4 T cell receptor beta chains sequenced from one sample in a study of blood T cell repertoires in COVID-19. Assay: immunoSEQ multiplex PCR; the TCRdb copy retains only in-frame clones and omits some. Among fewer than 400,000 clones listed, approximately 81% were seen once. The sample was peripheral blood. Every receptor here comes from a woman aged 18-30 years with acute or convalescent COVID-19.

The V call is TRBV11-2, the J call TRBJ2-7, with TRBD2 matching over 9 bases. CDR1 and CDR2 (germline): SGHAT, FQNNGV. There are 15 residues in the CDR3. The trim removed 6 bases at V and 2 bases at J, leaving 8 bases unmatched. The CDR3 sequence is CASSLAGSGAYEQYF. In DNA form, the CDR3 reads TGTGCCAGCAGTCTAGCGGGGTCAGGGGCCTACGAGCAGTACTTC.

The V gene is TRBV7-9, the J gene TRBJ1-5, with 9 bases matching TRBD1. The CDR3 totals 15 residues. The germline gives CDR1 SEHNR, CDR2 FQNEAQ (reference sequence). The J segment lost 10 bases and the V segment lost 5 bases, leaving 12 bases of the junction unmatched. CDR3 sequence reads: CASSEGTGLSGPQHF. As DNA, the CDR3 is TGTGCCAGCAGCGAAGGGACAGGGCTATCAGGCCCCCAGCATTTT.

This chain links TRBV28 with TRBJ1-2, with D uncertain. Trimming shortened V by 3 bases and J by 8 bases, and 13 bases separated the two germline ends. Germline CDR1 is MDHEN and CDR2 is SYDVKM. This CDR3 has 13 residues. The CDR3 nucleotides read TGTGCCAGCAGTTTGAGCGGCAGGCAGGGCTACACCTTC. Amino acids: CASSLSGRQGYTF.

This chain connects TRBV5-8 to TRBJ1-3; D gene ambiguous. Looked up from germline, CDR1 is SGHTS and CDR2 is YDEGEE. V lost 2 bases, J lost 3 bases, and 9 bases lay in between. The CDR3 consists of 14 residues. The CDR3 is CASSFIGSGNTIYF. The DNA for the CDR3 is TGTGCCAGCAGCTTCATCGGTAGTGGAAACACCATATATTTT.